The 11 T cell receptor beta chains reported below all come from one sample, sequenced in a study of T-cell reconstitution after alpha-beta-depleted transplantation in children. Using unique molecular identifiers, the investigators prepared the TCRbeta library. In TCRdb, the PCR reads were re-called with MiXCR into one record per CDR3 protein. The table records hundreds of thousands of distinct CDR3 sequences, roughly 8% of them present only once. The sequencing used PBMCs, mostly from graft donor cells, collected 180 days after TCRalphabeta/CD19-depleted stem cell transplant. The origin of the receptors is a male patient aged 10-17 years who had a stem cell transplant for acute lymphoblastic leukemia, so the T cells may come from the graft donor.

This clonotype is classed as medium-sized. The chain links TRBV29-1 to TRBJ1-1; 9 bases agree with TRBD1. Unmatched junction bases numbered 3, after V lost 7 bases and J lost 0 bases. Germline lookup yields CDR1 SQVTM and CDR2 ANQGSEA. There are 13 residues in the CDR3. CDR3 nucleotide sequence: TGCAGCGGAGGACAGGGGATGAACACTGAAGCTTTCTTT. This codes for CSGGQGMNTEAFF.

This clonotype appeared a few times. The chain has TRBV5-7 and TRBJ2-7, with 8 bases matching TRBD1. TRBV5-7 is annotated as an ORF whose role is uncertain. V lost 9 bases and J lost 7; bases outside the gene matches: 12. The CDR3 spans 13 residues. The CDR3 sequence: CAMSLGDRREQYF. CDR3 nucleotides: TGTGCCATGAGCTTGGGGGACAGGAGGGAGCAGTACTTC.

In its sample, this clonotype was seen once. V and J are TRBV2 and TRBJ2-2; D is ambiguous. CDR3 length: 15 amino acids. Germline CDR1 SNHLY, CDR2 FYNNEI. Trimming pared 5 bases from V and 3 bases from J, leaving 13 bases between. CDR3 nucleotides: TGTGCCAGCAGTCTGGATGGTAGGGACACCGGGGAGCTGTTTTTT. Translated, it gives CASSLDGRDTGELFF. Complete variable domain (other parts from reference TRBV2 and TRBJ2-2): EPEVTQTPSHQVTQMGQEVILRCVPISNHLYFYWYRQILGQKVEFLVSFYNNEISEKSEIFDDQFSVERPDGSNFTLKIRSTKLEDSAMYFCASSLDGRDTGELFFGEGSRLTVL.

This clonotype has ten or more counts. Relative to the germline gene, one junction end is altered; a read error may explain this. This chain joins TRBV5-1 and TRBJ2-5, with D perhaps matching TRBD2 (5 bases). The CDR3 extends over 12 amino acids. Germline CDR1 and CDR2: SGHRS and YFSETQ. The CDR3 sequence: CASSLEGETQYF. The CDR3 DNA reads TGTGCCAGCAGCTTAGAGGGAGAGACCCAGTACTTC.

This clonotype was found many times. V and J are TRBV9 and TRBJ2-1; TRBD2 agrees at 12 bases. Germline V gives CDR1 SGDLS, CDR2 YYNGEE. Trimming took 4 bases from V and 11 from J; bases not matched to a gene: 10. CDR3 length equals 15 residues. The chain's CDR3 is CASSSPGLAGKKQFF. CDR3 coding DNA: TGTGCCAGCAGCTCCCCCGGACTAGCGGGAAAGAAGCAGTTCTTC.

This clonotype was counted ten times or more. V and J are TRBV24-1 and TRBJ2-1; D uncertain. V lost 0 bases and J lost 7, with 6 bases in between. Germline V gene sequence: CDR1 KGHDR, CDR2 SFDVKD. The CDR3 is 13 residues long. The DNA of the CDR3 is TGTGCCACCAGTGATTTGCAGAGGAATGAGCAGTTCTTC. This encodes CATSDLQRNEQFF.

This clonotype was detected only a few times. The gene calls are TRBV27 and TRBJ2-7; weak D call: TRBD2 (5 bases). CDR3 length equals 16 residues. Trimming removed 4 bases from V and 6 bases from J, with 22 bases in between. Germline-derived CDR1 and CDR2 are MNHEY and SMNVEV (reference sequence). The CDR3 DNA reads TGTGCCAGCAGTTCGCTAACCCCACGAGGGTGGGGCGAGCAGTACTTC. It encodes CASSSLTPRGWGEQYF.

For this clonotype: A much bigger clone sits one base away, suggesting this may be a read error. V and J are TRBV12-3 or TRBV12-4 and TRBJ2-3; D is ambiguous. Trimming cost V 6 bases and J 5 bases, with 12 bases left between them. The CDR3 covers 13 residues. The CDR3 protein is CASSLTIEDTQYF. CDR3 nucleotides: TGTGCCAGCAGCCTCACTATCGAAGATACGCAGTATTTT.

This clonotype was counted many times. The chain joins TRBV7-9 to TRBJ2-7; tentative D call: TRBD2 (6 bases). CDR3 length equals 17 residues. Trimming removed 1 base from V and 3 bases from J, with 19 bases in between. CDR1 and CDR2 from the germline V gene are SEHNR and FQNEAQ (reference sequence). The CDR3 spells CASSLVPVGGSNYEQYF. CDR3 DNA sequence: TGTGCCAGCAGCTTAGTGCCGGTTGGGGGGTCTAACTACGAGCAGTACTTC.

This clonotype has just a few counts. One end of the junction varies from germline; a read error may be responsible. J is TRBJ1-2 and V is TRBV6-5; 8 positions match TRBD1. The germline V gene has CDR1 MNHEY and CDR2 SVGAGI. The CDR3 runs 15 residues. CDR3 sequence: CASSYSGDRIYCYTF. CDR3 nucleotides: TGTGCCAGCAGTTACTCGGGGGACAGGATCTATTGCTACACCTTC.

This clonotype showed up many times. The J gene is TRBJ2-7, the V gene TRBV5-1; the match to TRBD1 covers 10 bases. CDR3 length: 19 amino acids. Losses at the gene ends were 0 bases for V and 5 bases for J; bases not matched to a gene: 17. Germline V gene sequence: CDR1 SGHRS, CDR2 YFSETQ. The CDR3, as DNA: TGCGCCAGCAGCTTGGCCTGGCCATGGGCCGGGACAGGGGAGCACGAGCAGTACTTC. Translated: CASSLAWPWAGTGEHEQYF. The whole variable domain, filled in from reference TRBV5-1 and TRBJ2-7, reads KAGVTQTPRYLIKTRGQQVTLSCSPISGHRSVSWYQQTPGQGLQFLFEYFSETQRNKGNFPGRFSGRQFSNSRSEMNVSTLELGDSALYLCASSLAWPWAGTGEHEQYFGPGTRLTVT.